What follows are 22 T cell receptor beta chains derived from one specimen sequenced in a study of Ad26.COV2.S vaccination and SARS-CoV-2 variants. Only in-frame clones appear in the TCRdb table, and some are missing; sequencing was by immunoSEQ multiplex PCR. The sample consists of some 350,000 clones, roughly 94% of them appearing once. The sequencing used peripheral blood, collected after recovery from COVID-19. The receptors stem from a human donor who had recovered from COVID-19.

The chain couples TRBV27 to TRBJ2-7, with a tentative D call TRBD2 (5 bases). The germline V gene has CDR1 MNHEY and CDR2 SMNVEV (reference sequence). Trimming left V 4 bases short and J 8 bases short, with 21 bases between. The CDR3 totals 15 residues. In DNA, the CDR3 is TGTGCCAGCAGTTCCGTCGACTACCCAGACTGGCAGCAGTACTTC. It specifies CASSSVDYPDWQQYF.

The gene calls are TRBV5-6 and TRBJ2-4, with D possibly TRBD2 on 7 matching bases. CDR1 SGHDT and CDR2 YYEEEE come from the germline V gene. The CDR3 is made up of 15 amino acids. Trimming shortened V by 1 base and J by 2 bases, and 10 bases separated the two germline ends. The CDR3 reads CASSLRGAPKNIQYF. CDR3 sequence (DNA): TGTGCCAGCAGCTTGCGGGGGGCCCCCAAAAACATTCAGTACTTC.

The rearrangement joins TRBV6-5 to TRBJ1-2; 11 bases fit TRBD1. CDR3 size: 14 residues. Germline V CDR1 and CDR2: MNHEY, SVGAGI. V was clipped by 4 bases and J by 7 bases; unmatched bases: 5. The CDR3 is CASSFRTGGGGYTF. The CDR3 region has the DNA TGTGCCAGCAGTTTCAGGACAGGGGGCGGTGGCTACACCTTC.

This clone was counted once. This sequence joins TRBV5-1 and TRBJ2-3, with D possibly matching TRBD1 (5 bases). The CDR3 covers 15 residues. Trimming shortened V by 0 bases and J by 6 bases, and 14 bases separated the two germline ends. From germline, CDR1 is SGHRS and CDR2 YFSETQ. The CDR3 reads CASSLGGSGWDTQYF. In DNA form, the CDR3 reads TGCGCCAGCAGCTTGGGGGGCTCCGGGTGGGATACGCAGTATTTT.

This clone has just one count. The chain combines TRBV6-5 with TRBJ1-4; 7 nucleotides align to TRBD1. V dropped 6 bases and J dropped 8; count of bases not matched to a gene: 9. Germline assignment: CDR1 MNHEY and CDR2 SVGAGI. The CDR3 runs 14 residues. CDR3 in DNA: TGTGCCAGCAGCTCGACAGGGATCGAGGAAAAACTGTTTTTT. It encodes CASSSTGIEEKLFF.

The chain carries TRBV29-1 and TRBJ2-3, with 8 positions matching TRBD1. This CDR3 is 13 amino acids long. Germline assignment: CDR1 SQVTM and CDR2 ANQGSEA. Trimming cost V 6 bases and J 0 bases; bases outside gene matches: 2. Here the CDR3 DNA reads TGCAGCGTGGGGACAGGAAGCACAGATACGCAGTATTTT. It specifies CSVGTGSTDTQYF.

CDR3 sequence: CASSVDPGPMNTEAFF. The DNA of the CDR3 is TGTGCCAGCAGCGTAGATCCGGGGCCGATGAACACTGAAGCTTTCTTT. V usage is TRBV9 and J usage is TRBJ1-1; a weak D match, TRBD1 (5 bases). Germline CDR1 SGDLS, CDR2 YYNGEE. The CDR3 is 16 amino acids. Trimming removed 0 bases at V and 0 bases at J, with 12 bases between.

This clone was seen just once. The genes are TRBV9 and TRBJ2-3; no definite D call. Trimming stripped 2 bases from V and 3 bases from J, with 10 bases between. This CDR3 region has 14 residues. The germline CDR1 and CDR2 sequences are SGDLS and YYNGEE. Written as DNA, the CDR3 is TGTGCCAGCAGCGTTTGGGGTAAGACAGATACGCAGTATTTT. As protein: CASSVWGKTDTQYF.

The rearrangement uses TRBV4-1 and TRBJ2-5; the match to TRBD2 covers 12 bases. This CDR3 region has 16 residues. Per germline, CDR1 MGHRA and CDR2 YSYEKL. With V trimmed by 4 bases and J by 5 bases, 8 bases remained unmatched. As DNA, the CDR3 is TGCGCCAGCAGCCTCAGACTAGCGGGGGATAGGGAGACCCAGTACTTC. Its translation is CASSLRLAGDRETQYF.

The sample holds one count of this clone. The chain couples TRBV7-2 to TRBJ2-1; D perhaps matches TRBD1 (6 bases). The CDR3 is made up of 13 amino acids. Per germline, CDR1 SGHTA and CDR2 FQGNSA. Trimming pared 3 bases from V and 8 bases from J, leaving 11 bases between. The CDR3 nucleotides read TGTGCCAGCAGCTTCAGGGGCGATGATGAGCAGTTCTTC. Its protein is CASSFRGDDEQFF.

The chain couples TRBV4-1 to TRBJ1-1; tentatively, D is TRBD1 (5 bases). Trimming left V 0 bases short and J 0 bases short, with 8 bases between. The CDR3 runs 15 residues. CDR1 MGHRA and CDR2 YSYEKL come from the germline V gene. CDR3 in DNA: TGCGCCAGCAGCCAAGAATCAGGGCTGAACACTGAAGCTTTCTTT. This translates into CASSQESGLNTEAFF.

The V gene is TRBV3-1 (or the pseudogene TRBV3-2), the J gene TRBJ1-2; unclear D gene. V lost 0 bases, J lost 4 bases, and 9 bases lay in between. The CDR3 sequence is 14 residues long. Germline lookup yields CDR1 LGHDT and CDR2 YNNKEL (reference sequence). This CDR3 is CASSQDLAVYGYTF. The CDR3 DNA is TGTGCCAGCAGCCAAGATTTGGCGGTCTATGGCTACACCTTC.

CDR3 DNA sequence: TGTGCCAGCAGCCAAGGGATTTCAGGGGAAGATGGCTACACCTTC. It is translated as CASSQGISGEDGYTF. The chain couples TRBV3-1 (or the pseudogene TRBV3-2) to TRBJ1-2; tentatively, D is TRBD1 (6 bases). This CDR3 has 15 residues. Germline CDR1 reads LGHDT; CDR2 reads YNNKEL (reference sequence). Trimming shortened V by 1 base and J by 6 bases, and 15 bases separated the two germline ends.

V usage is TRBV6-5 and J usage is TRBJ2-5; 13 bases map to TRBD2. The CDR3 extends over 16 amino acids. CDR1 and CDR2 (germline): MNHEY, SVGAGI. The junction had 7 bases not matched to a gene; V was cut back by 4 bases and J by 5 bases. Written as DNA, the CDR3 is TGTGCCAGCAGTTCCGCACTAGCGGGGGGGCGGGAGACCCAGTACTTC. It translates to CASSSALAGGRETQYF.

The chain combines TRBV6-6 with TRBJ1-5, with D unclear. Germline CDR1 is MNHNY and CDR2 is SVGAGI (reference sequence). V lost 6 bases, J lost 6 bases, and 12 bases lay in between. The CDR3 runs to 13 residues. The CDR3 is CASRLDGSQPQHF. The CDR3 nucleotides read TGTGCCAGCAGGCTGGACGGGAGTCAGCCCCAGCATTTT.

The chain employs TRBV27 and TRBJ2-5, with D possibly being TRBD1 (6 bases). The CDR3 has 14 residues. CDR1 MNHEY and CDR2 SMNVEV come from the germline V gene (reference sequence). The ends were cut back, 4 bases at V and 5 bases at J, with 14 bases in the middle. The CDR3 spells CASSSPLTGETQYF. The CDR3 region has the DNA TGTGCCAGCAGTTCTCCCCTGACAGGCGAGACCCAGTACTTC.

The V and J genes are TRBV27 and TRBJ2-2, with D possibly being TRBD2 (5 bases). V lost 3 bases and J 7 bases, leaving 9 bases between the germline ends. The CDR3 consists of 13 residues. Looked up from germline, CDR1 is MNHEY and CDR2 is SMNVEV (reference sequence). CDR3 sequence reads: CASSLASFGELFF. The CDR3 DNA is TGTGCCAGCAGTTTGGCTAGCTTCGGGGAGCTGTTTTTT.

This clone was seen just once. The chain joins TRBV6-1 to TRBJ1-5; D is unresolved. Trimming cost V 0 bases and J 7 bases, with 7 bases left between them. The V gene's germline CDR1 is MNHNS and CDR2 SASEGT. The CDR3 length is 13 residues. CDR3 bases: TGTGCCAGCAGTGAAGCGAGAGGGCAGCCCCAGCATTTT. Amino acid sequence: CASSEARGQPQHF.

This sequence joins TRBV3-1 (or the pseudogene TRBV3-2) and TRBJ1-2; D might be TRBD1 (5 bases). With 0 bases removed from V and 1 base from J, the gap between germline ends came to 12 bases. Germline V gene data show CDR1 as LGHDT and CDR2 as YNNKEL (reference sequence). The CDR3 consists of 16 residues. CDR3: CASSQDLQAFNYGYTF. The CDR3 region has the DNA TGTGCCAGCAGCCAAGATCTACAGGCTTTTAACTATGGCTACACCTTC.

The chain links TRBV10-3 to TRBJ1-1, with a tentative D call TRBD1 (5 bases). CDR1 is ENHRY and CDR2 is SYGVKD in the germline V gene. Deletions cut 6 bases from V and 1 base from J, with 9 bases between. This CDR3 spans 13 amino acids. CDR3 sequence reads: CAIRRGKNTEAFF. The DNA of the CDR3 is TGTGCCATCAGGCGGGGGAAGAACACTGAAGCTTTCTTT.

This rearrangement joins TRBV29-1 to TRBJ2-7; TRBD1 aligns across 9 bases. The length of the CDR3 is 13 residues. Germline CDR1 is SQVTM and CDR2 is ANQGSEA. Trimming cost V 6 bases and J 1 base; bases outside gene matches: 4. The CDR3 DNA sequence: TGCAGCGTCCGGGACAGGGAGTCCTACGAGCAGTACTTC. This translates into CSVRDRESYEQYF.

In DNA, the CDR3 is TGTGCCAGCAGCTTGGCAGGGGCCGGGTTCGATCAGCCCCAGCATTTT. Translation: CASSLAGAGFDQPQHF. V is TRBV5-6 and J is TRBJ1-5; TRBD1 might be the D (6 bases). The germline V gene encodes CDR1 SGHDT and CDR2 YYEEEE. This CDR3 region has 16 residues. Trimming removed 0 bases from V and 5 bases from J, with 15 bases in between.